This TCR beta chain is from a study of post-analysis software for immune sequencing data. Turning to the study itself: Some patients lacked subtype; others had relapsing-remitting, secondary progressive or progressive-relapsing disease.

General study findings and limits: Controls had lower frequencies than patients of roughly five TRBV segments, which included TRBV5-6, TRBV5-1 and TRBV20-1.

This clonotype has just one count. Its antigen is currently unknown. Incorporated into the TCR beta cDNA libraries were unique molecular identifiers, which served to reduce PCR and sequencing biases. Some 500,000 cDNA molecules were obtained from roughly 1 to 10 million T cells. TCRdb independently ran MiXCR on the PCR reads; one entry per CDR3 protein. The table has roughly 670,000 distinct CDR3 sequences, approximately 60% seen once. The CDR3 is made up of 16 amino acids. Trimming left V 5 bases short and J 4 bases short, with 20 bases between. CDR1 is SGHVS and CDR2 is FQNEAQ in the germline V gene.

The sequencing input was blood. This sequence originates from a girl aged 2-10 years with multiple sclerosis. This chain connects TRBV7-8 to TRBJ2-5; possible D gene TRBD2, 6 bases. As DNA, the CDR3 is TGTGCCAGCAGCCCCCCGAGCGGGTTGAAGGGAGAGACCCAGTACTTC. Its translation is CASSPPSGLKGETQYF.